What follows describes a single T cell receptor (beta chain). Its antigen target is currently unknown. No clone much larger than this one lies a single base away; base qualities are absent. The CDR3 runs 16 amino acids, cysteine and phenylalanine included. The only DNA kept is the CDR3, 48 bases in frame from the first base. The V end gives up 0 bases and the J end 5 bases, leaving 10 bases in the junction not matched to a gene. The germline V gene gives CDR1 as SGDLS and CDR2 as YYNGEE. The data derive from a study of Siglec-9 on CD8 T cells in melanoma (dated by TCRdb to about 2019). For the study in its entirety: The study investigated Siglec-9 expression on CD8+ T cells and the role of Siglec-9 in regulating T cells in the melanoma tumor microenvironment.

Libraries were prepared through the immunoSEQ multiplex PCR assay. In TCRdb, the immuneACCESS table is reduced to in-frame sequences with V and J assigned. These tables do not hold every clone; where another copy was compared, an unresolved V gene accounts for under half, and the others remain unexplained. The sample includes 25,000 to 35,000 clones, with roughly 80% observed a single time. 5.8% of the sample lies in the top ten. General conclusions and limits of the study: According to the reported findings, Siglec-9 marked and regulated a subset of effector memory CD8+ T cells that seemed to build up inside melanoma tumors.

The sequenced material came from Siglec-9- CD8+ T cells sorted from blood. This sample's cell subset or site label indicates: CD8 T cells lacking Siglec-9. This sequence originates from a human donor in good health. The sequence links TRBV9 to TRBJ2-5, and 7 junctional nucleotides match TRBD2. For the CDR3, the sequence is CASSVANGGLGETQYF. The DNA sequence is TGTGCCAGCAGCGTAGCAAACGGGGGGTTAGGGGAGACCCAGTACTTC.